Listed below are T cell receptor beta chains from one sample, sequenced in a study of neurological immune-mediated disorders. TCRdb re-called the 5' RACE reads through MiXCR, storing one row per CDR3 protein. In the table there are over 60,000 distinct CDR3 sequences, approximately 4.6% of which are singletons. Material: PBMCs. These receptors originate from a woman in her 70s with multiple sclerosis. The CDR3 runs from the conserved cysteine through the conserved F or W. The order of the fields is clone size, J gene, V gene, D gene, CDR3 DNA, CDR3 protein. The D gene is left open where the match is weak. Only some rows state a clone size, as once, few, many or a class for expanded clones.

many | TRBJ1-1 | TRBV12-3/TRBV12-4 | TRBD1 | TGTGCCAGCGCGCTAGGACAGGGGTTTGAAGCTTTCTTT | CASALGQGFEAFF
- | TRBJ1-1 | TRBV5-1 | - | TGCGCCAGCAGCCCGGAGGCCAGCAGGGTGAACACTGAAGCTTTCTTT | CASSPEASRVNTEAFF
many | TRBJ2-1 | TRBV7-7 | TRBD2 | TGTGCCAGCAGCCGGACTAGCGGGGGTTACAATGAGCAGTTCTTC | CASSRTSGGYNEQFF
many | TRBJ2-1 | TRBV29-1 | - | TGCAGCGTTGAAGAATCCAGGGCTGAGCAGTTCTTC | CSVEESRAEQFF
- | TRBJ2-1 | TRBV7-8 | TRBD2 | TGTGCCAGCAGCCCTAGCGGGAGGTCCTACAATGAGCAGTTCTTC | CASSPSGRSYNEQFF
many | TRBJ2-7 | TRBV20-1 | - | TGCAGTGCCCTTCGGCCAGGGGGGTACGAGCAGTACTTC | CSALRPGGYEQYF
many | TRBJ2-1 | TRBV4-1 | TRBD1 | TGCGCCAGCAGCCTTAATACAGGGGCCCATGAGCAGTTCTTC | CASSLNTGAHEQFF
many | TRBJ1-1 | TRBV5-6 | - | TGTGCCAGCAGCTTGAATGAAGGAGGGCGCACTGAAGCTTTCTTT | CASSLNEGGRTEAFF
many | TRBJ2-5 | TRBV5-1 | TRBD2 | TGCGCCAGCAGCTCGGCGGCTAGCGGGGTAGAAGAGACCCAGTACTTC | CASSSAASGVEETQYF
- | TRBJ2-1 | TRBV20-1 | - | TGCAGTGCGAATAGCGTTAGCTCCTACAATGAGCAGTTCTTC | CSANSVSSYNEQFF
many | TRBJ1-1 | TRBV7-2 | - | TGTGCCAGCAGCTTAGAAGAGGTGGGAAACACTGAAGCTTTCTTT | CASSLEEVGNTEAFF
many | TRBJ2-1 | TRBV4-3 | - | TGCGCCAGCAGCCAAGATTTCGGGAGAGATTACAATGAGCAGTTCTTC | CASSQDFGRDYNEQFF
many | TRBJ2-2 | TRBV6-5 | - | TGTGCCAGCAGTTATAGGAGCGAGCCGGGGCTGTTTTTT | CASSYRSEPGLFF
many | TRBJ1-2 | TRBV20-1 | - | TGCAGTGCTAGAGAATCTAAGGGAACTAACTATGGCTACACCTTC | CSARESKGTNYGYTF
many | TRBJ1-5 | TRBV7-2 | TRBD1 | TGTGCCTCAGCAGCTTACCAGGGGGCGGATAGCAATCAGCCCCAGCATTTT | CASAAYQGADSNQPQHF
many | TRBJ1-2 | TRBV14 | - | TGTGCCAGCAGCCCCGAACTTTCTAACTATGGCTACACCTTC | CASSPELSNYGYTF
few | TRBJ2-7 | TRBV7-2 | - | TGTGCCAGCAGCTTCAAGGGGGGAAGGGTCGAGCAGTACTTC | CASSFKGGRVEQYF
many | TRBJ2-1 | TRBV20-1 | - | TGCAGTGCTAGCTCGTTCGGGCGGGACCCCCGCTACAATGAGCAGTTCTTC | CSASSFGRDPRYNEQFF
many | TRBJ2-7 | TRBV7-2 | - | TGTGCCAGCAGCCCTACCGGGACCACGTCGAGAGCCATGGAGCAGTACTTC | CASSPTGTTSRAMEQYF
many | TRBJ2-7 | TRBV20-1 | - | TGCAGTGCAAGGGACGAGCTGGGGGAGCGGAGGCTGGAGCAGTACTTC | CSARDELGERRLEQYF
many | TRBJ2-7 | TRBV20-1 | - | TGCAGTGCTAGATTCCTCGGGGGTGAGCAGTACTTC | CSARFLGGEQYF
many | TRBJ2-2 | TRBV12-3/TRBV12-4 | - | TGTGCCAGCAGTTTAGTAGCAGGCGGGGAGCTGTTTTTT | CASSLVAGGELFF
many | TRBJ2-1 | TRBV5-4 | - | TGTGCCAGCAGCCAAGGGTACAATGAGCAGTTCTTC | CASSQGYNEQFF
few | TRBJ2-1 | TRBV18 | TRBD2 | TGTGCCAGCTCACCAAGGCTAGCGGGGGACAATGCGCAGTTCTTC | CASSPRLAGDNAQFF
many | TRBJ2-7 | TRBV2 | - | TGTGCCAGCACGGTACAGTCCTACGAGCAGTACTTC | CASTVQSYEQYF
many | TRBJ2-6 | TRBV7-2 | - | TGTGCCAGCAGCTTAGAAGTGGTAGGGGCCAACGTCCTGACTTTC | CASSLEVVGANVLTF
many | TRBJ2-1 | TRBV7-7 | TRBD1 | TGTGCTAGCAGCTTAACGGACAGGGGACTCTACAATGAGCAGTTCTTC | CASSLTDRGLYNEQFF
many | TRBJ1-2 | TRBV4-1 | - | TGCGCCAGCAGCCAAGATCCGACAGGCCTTTCTCATGGCTACACCTTC | CASSQDPTGLSHGYTF
many | TRBJ2-3 | TRBV7-8 | TRBD2 | TGTGCCAGCAGCTCAGGACTAGGGCGAACAGATACGCAGTATTTT | CASSSGLGRTDTQYF
- | TRBJ1-2 | TRBV7-8 | - | TGTGCCAGCAGCTTTACAGTGAACTATGGCTACACCTTC | CASSFTVNYGYTF
many | TRBJ1-1 | TRBV6-5 | - | TGTGCCAGCAGTTACTCTGGGGTACTCTCCGGGAACACTGAAGCTTTCTTT | CASSYSGVLSGNTEAFF
many | TRBJ1-5 | TRBV6-2/TRBV6-3 | - | TGTGCCAGCAGAACCGTCATGAGCGTCGGGGGCAATCAGCCCCAGCATTTT | CASRTVMSVGGNQPQHF
many | TRBJ2-1 | TRBV7-8 | TRBD2 | TGTGCCAGCAGCAATCCACTAGCGGGAGGACCACATGAGCAGTTCTTC | CASSNPLAGGPHEQFF
many | TRBJ1-1 | TRBV7-2 | - | TGCGCCAGCAGCTTACAGGGAATGAACACTGAAGCTTTCTTT | CASSLQGMNTEAFF
many | TRBJ2-7 | TRBV3-1 | TRBD1 | TGTGCCAGCAGCCTAGGGACAGGGTCTAACGAGCAGTACTTC | CASSLGTGSNEQYF
- | TRBJ2-7 | TRBV2 | TRBD2 | TGTGCCACCGGGGGACTAGCGCCATACGAGCAGTACTTC | CATGGLAPYEQYF
few | TRBJ1-1 | TRBV11-2 | TRBD1 | TGTGCCAGCAGCGACCGGCGGCAGGCCTACAGGGGTGAAGCTTTCTTT | CASSDRRQAYRGEAFF
many | TRBJ2-2 | TRBV20-1 | TRBD2 | TGCAGTGTTCTAGCGGGAGACACCGGGGAGCTGTTTTTT | CSVLAGDTGELFF
many | TRBJ2-7 | TRBV7-2 | - | TGTGCCAGCAGCTTAGGGGATACCTACGAGCAGTACTTC | CASSLGDTYEQYF
many | TRBJ2-3 | TRBV5-1 | - | TGCGCCAGCGGGCAGGGCGGAGGCACAGATACGCAGTATTTT | CASGQGGGTDTQYF
many | TRBJ1-3 | TRBV25-1 | - | TGTGCCAGAACGGGACACTGCTCTGGAAACACCATATATTTT | CARTGHCSGNTIYF
- | TRBJ1-1 | TRBV29-1 | TRBD1 | TGCAGCGTTTTCAGGGGGACTGAAGCTTTCTTT | CSVFRGTEAFF
many | TRBJ2-1 | TRBV28 | - | TGTGCCAGCAGTTTTGAACAGGGTGGGGGTAGGAATGAGCAGTTCTTC | CASSFEQGGGRNEQFF
many | TRBJ1-1 | TRBV6-5 | - | TGTGCCAGCAGTAAGGACACCTCAAACACTGAAGCTTTCTTT | CASSKDTSNTEAFF
many | TRBJ1-1 | TRBV5-1 | TRBD1 | TGCGCCAGCAGCTTGGAGGGGGCGAACACTGAAGCTTTCTTT | CASSLEGANTEAFF
many | TRBJ2-2 | TRBV6-5 | - | TGTGCCAGCAGTAACCCATTACCCGGGGGGGAGCTGTTTTTT | CASSNPLPGGELFF
- | TRBJ2-1 | TRBV7-2 | TRBD2 | TGTGCCAGCAGCTTAATTGGCACTAGCGGGAGTGATGAGCAGTTCTTC | CASSLIGTSGSDEQFF
many | TRBJ1-2 | TRBV4-3 | TRBD1 | TGCGCCAGCAGCCTCGCAGGACAGGGGGCGAATTATGGCTACACCTTC | CASSLAGQGANYGYTF
- | TRBJ2-1 | TRBV7-2 | - | TGTGCCAGCAGCGTTACCTTGAGCGGTTCCTACAATGAGCAGTTCTTC | CASSVTLSGSYNEQFF
many | TRBJ2-5 | TRBV4-2 | TRBD2 | TGTGCCAGCAGCCAAGCAGCGGGAGCGGGAGAGACCCAGTACTTC | CASSQAAGAGETQYF
many | TRBJ1-4 | TRBV7-9 | TRBD1 | TGTGCCAGCAGCTCTATTACAGGGGTTCGAACTAATGAAAAACTGTTTTTT | CASSSITGVRTNEKLFF
many | TRBJ2-1 | TRBV6-5 | TRBD2 | TGTGCCAGCAGTCGACTAGCGGGAGGAGTCTACAATGAGCAGTTCTTC | CASSRLAGGVYNEQFF
many | TRBJ2-7 | TRBV27 | TRBD2 | TGTGCCAGCAGTGACCCCGGGACTAGCTTTTACTTC | CASSDPGTSFYF